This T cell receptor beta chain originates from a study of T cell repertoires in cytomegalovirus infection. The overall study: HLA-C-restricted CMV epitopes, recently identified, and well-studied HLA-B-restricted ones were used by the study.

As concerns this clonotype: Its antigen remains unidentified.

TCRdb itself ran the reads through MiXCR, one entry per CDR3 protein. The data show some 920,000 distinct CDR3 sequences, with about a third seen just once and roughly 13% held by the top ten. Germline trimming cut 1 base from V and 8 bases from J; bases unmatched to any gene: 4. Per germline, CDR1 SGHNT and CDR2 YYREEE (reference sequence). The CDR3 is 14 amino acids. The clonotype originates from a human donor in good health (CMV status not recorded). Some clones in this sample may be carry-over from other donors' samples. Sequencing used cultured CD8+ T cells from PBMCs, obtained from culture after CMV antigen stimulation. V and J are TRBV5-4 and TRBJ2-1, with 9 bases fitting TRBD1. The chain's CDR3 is CASSLSGTGHEQFF. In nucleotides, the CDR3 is TGTGCCAGCAGCTTGTCGGGGACAGGGCATGAGCAGTTCTTC.